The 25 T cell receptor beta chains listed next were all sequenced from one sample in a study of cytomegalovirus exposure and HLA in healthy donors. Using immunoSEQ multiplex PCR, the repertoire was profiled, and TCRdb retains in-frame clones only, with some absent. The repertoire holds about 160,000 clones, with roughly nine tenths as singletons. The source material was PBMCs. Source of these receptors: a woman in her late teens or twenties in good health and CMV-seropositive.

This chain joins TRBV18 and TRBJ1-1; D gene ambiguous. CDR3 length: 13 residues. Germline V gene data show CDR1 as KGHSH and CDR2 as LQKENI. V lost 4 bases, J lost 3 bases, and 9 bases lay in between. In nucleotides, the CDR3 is TGTGCCAGCTCACGAGGGCTAGACACTGAAGCTTTCTTT. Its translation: CASSRGLDTEAFF.

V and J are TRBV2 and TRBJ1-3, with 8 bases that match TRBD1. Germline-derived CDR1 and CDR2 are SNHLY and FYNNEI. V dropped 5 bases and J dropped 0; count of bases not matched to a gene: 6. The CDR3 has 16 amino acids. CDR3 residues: CASSTGTGTSGNTIYF. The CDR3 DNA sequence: TGTGCCAGCAGTACCGGGACAGGAACCTCTGGAAACACCATATATTTT.

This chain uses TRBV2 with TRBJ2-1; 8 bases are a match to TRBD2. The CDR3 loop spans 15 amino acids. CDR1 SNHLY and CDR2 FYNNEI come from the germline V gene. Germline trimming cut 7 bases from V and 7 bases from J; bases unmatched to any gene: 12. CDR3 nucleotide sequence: TGTGCCAGCACCCCAGATTCGGGAGGGCGGAATGAGCAGTTCTTC. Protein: CASTPDSGGRNEQFF.

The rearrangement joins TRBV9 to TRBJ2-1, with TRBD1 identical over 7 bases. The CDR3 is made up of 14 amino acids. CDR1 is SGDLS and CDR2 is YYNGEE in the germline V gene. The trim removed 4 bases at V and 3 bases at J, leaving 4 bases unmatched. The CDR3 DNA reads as TGTGCCAGCAGCAAAAGGACAGGCTACAATGAGCAGTTCTTC. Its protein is CASSKRTGYNEQFF.

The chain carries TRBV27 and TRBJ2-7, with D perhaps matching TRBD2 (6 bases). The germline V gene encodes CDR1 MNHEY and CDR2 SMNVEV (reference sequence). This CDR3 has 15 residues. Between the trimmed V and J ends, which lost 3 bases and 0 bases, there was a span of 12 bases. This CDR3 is CASSFVGGGSYEQYF. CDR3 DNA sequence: TGTGCCAGCAGTTTTGTCGGGGGAGGCTCCTACGAGCAGTACTTC.

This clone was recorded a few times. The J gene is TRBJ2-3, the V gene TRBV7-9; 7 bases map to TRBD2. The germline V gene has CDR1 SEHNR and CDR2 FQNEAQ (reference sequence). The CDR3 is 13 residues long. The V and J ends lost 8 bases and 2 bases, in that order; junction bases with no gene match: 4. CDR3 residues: CASSLAVTDTQYF. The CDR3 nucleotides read TGTGCCAGCTCTCTAGCGGTCACAGATACGCAGTATTTT.

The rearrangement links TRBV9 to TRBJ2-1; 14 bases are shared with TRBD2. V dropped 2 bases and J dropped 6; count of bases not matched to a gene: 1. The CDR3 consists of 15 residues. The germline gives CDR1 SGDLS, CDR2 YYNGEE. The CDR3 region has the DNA TGTGCCAGCAGCGTGGGACTAGCGGGAGCCAATGAGCAGTTCTTC. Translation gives CASSVGLAGANEQFF. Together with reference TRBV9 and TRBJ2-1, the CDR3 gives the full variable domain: DSGVTQTPKHLITATGQRVTLRCSPRSGDLSVYWYQQSLDQGLQFLIQYYNGEERAKGNILERFSAQQFPDLHSELNLSSLELGDSALYFCASSVGLAGANEQFFGPGTRLTVL.

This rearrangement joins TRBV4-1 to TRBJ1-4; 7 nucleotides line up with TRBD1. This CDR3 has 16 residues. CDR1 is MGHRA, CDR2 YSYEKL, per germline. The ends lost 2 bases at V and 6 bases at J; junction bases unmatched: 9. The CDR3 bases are TGCGCCAGCAGCCAAACCTCGACAGGGATTGATGAAAAACTGTTTTTT. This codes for CASSQTSTGIDEKLFF.

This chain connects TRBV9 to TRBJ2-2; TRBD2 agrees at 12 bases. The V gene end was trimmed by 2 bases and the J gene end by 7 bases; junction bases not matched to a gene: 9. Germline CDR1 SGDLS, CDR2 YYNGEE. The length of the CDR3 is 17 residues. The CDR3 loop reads CASSVATSGRNVGELFF. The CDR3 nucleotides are TGTGCCAGCAGCGTCGCCACTAGCGGGAGGAATGTCGGGGAGCTGTTTTTT.

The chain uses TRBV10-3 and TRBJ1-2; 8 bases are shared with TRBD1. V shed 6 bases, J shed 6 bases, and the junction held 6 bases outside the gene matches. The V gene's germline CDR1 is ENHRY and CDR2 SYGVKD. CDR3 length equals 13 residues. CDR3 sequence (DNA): TGTGCCATCAGCCTCGACAGGGGAAATGGCTACACCTTC. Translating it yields CAISLDRGNGYTF.

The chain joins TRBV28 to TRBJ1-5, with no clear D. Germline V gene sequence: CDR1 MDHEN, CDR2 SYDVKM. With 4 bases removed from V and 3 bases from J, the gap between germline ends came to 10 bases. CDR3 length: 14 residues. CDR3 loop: CASSSVPPNQPQHF. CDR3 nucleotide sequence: TGTGCCAGCAGTTCGGTCCCCCCCAATCAGCCCCAGCATTTT.

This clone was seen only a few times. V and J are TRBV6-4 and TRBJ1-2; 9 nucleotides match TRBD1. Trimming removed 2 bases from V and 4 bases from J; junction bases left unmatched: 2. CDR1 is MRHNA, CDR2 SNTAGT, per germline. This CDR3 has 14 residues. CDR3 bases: TGTGCCAGCAGTGACGGGACAGGGTTCTATGGCTACACCTTC. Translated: CASSDGTGFYGYTF.

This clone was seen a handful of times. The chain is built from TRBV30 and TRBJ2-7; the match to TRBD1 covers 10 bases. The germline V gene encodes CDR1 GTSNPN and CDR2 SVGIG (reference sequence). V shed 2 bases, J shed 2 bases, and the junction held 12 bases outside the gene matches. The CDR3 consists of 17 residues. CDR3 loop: CAWSSGQGIVFAYEQYF. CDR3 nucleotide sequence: TGTGCCTGGAGTTCGGGACAGGGGATCGTATTCGCCTACGAGCAGTACTTC.

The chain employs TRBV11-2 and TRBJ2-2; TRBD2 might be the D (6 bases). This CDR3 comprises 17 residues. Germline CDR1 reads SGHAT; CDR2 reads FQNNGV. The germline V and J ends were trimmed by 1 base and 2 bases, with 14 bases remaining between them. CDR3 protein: CASSLGTWDSNTGELFF. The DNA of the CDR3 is TGTGCCAGCAGCTTAGGGACTTGGGACTCCAACACCGGGGAGCTGTTTTTT.

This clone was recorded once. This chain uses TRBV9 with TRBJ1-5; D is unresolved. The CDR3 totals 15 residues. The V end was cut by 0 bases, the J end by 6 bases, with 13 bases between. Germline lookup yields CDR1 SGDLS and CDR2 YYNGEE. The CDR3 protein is CASSVAPRRGQPQHF. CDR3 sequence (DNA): TGTGCCAGCAGCGTAGCTCCGAGGCGAGGTCAGCCCCAGCATTTT.

DNA of the CDR3: TGTGCCAGCAGTTATGGGCAGGGCTATGGCTACACCTTC. Protein: CASSYGQGYGYTF. The chain employs TRBV28 and TRBJ1-2; possibly TRBD1 for D (5 bases). This CDR3 contains 13 residues. Trimming stripped 4 bases from V and 4 bases from J, with 10 bases between. Germline lookup yields CDR1 MDHEN and CDR2 SYDVKM.

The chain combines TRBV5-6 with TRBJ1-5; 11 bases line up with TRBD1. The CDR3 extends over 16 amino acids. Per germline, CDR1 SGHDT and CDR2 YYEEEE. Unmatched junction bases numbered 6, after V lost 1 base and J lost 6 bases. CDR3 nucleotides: TGTGCCAGCAGCTTGAGGGGACAGGGGGACATTCAGCCCCAGCATTTT. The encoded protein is CASSLRGQGDIQPQHF.

CDR3 in amino acids: CASSLRPAGGTYEQYF. CDR3 nucleotide sequence: TGCGCCAGCAGCTTAAGACCCGCGGGAGGGACCTACGAGCAGTACTTC. The V call is TRBV5-1, the J call TRBJ2-7; TRBD2 aligns across 9 bases. CDR3 size: 16 residues. Per the germline V gene, CDR1 is SGHRS and CDR2 is YFSETQ. V was pared by 2 bases and J by 2 bases, with 8 bases of the junction left unmatched.

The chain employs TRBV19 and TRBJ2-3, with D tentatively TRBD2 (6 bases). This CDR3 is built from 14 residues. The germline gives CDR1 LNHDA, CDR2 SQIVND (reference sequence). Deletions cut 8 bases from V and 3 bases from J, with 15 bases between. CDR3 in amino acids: CASSFREQTDTQYF. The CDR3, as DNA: TGTGCCAGTTCATTTCGGGAGCAGACAGATACGCAGTATTTT.

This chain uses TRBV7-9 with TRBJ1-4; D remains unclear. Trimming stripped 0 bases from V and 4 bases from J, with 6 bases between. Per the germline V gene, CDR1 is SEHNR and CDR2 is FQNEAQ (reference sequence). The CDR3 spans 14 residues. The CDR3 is CASSLASRNEKLFF. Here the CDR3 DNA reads TGTGCCAGCAGCTTAGCGAGTCGTAATGAAAAACTGTTTTTT.

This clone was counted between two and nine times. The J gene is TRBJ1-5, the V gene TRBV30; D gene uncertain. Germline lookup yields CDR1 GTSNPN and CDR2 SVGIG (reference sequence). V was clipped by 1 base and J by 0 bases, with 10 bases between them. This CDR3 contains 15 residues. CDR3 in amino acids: CAWSGPTASNQPQHF. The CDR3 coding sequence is TGTGCCTGGAGTGGGCCTACAGCTAGCAATCAGCCCCAGCATTTT.

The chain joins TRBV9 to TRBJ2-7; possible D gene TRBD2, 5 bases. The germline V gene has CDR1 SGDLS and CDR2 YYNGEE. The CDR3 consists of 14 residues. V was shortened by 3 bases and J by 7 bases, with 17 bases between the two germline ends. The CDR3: CASSAIPGTGEQYF. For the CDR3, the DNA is TGTGCCAGCAGCGCAATTCCAGGAACGGGAGAGCAGTACTTC.

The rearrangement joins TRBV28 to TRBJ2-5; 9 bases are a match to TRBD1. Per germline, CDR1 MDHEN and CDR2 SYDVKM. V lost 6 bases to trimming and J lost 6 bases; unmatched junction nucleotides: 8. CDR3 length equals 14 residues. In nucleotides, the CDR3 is TGTGCCAGCAGACCGCGGGACAGGGTAAAGACCCAGTACTTC. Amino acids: CASRPRDRVKTQYF.

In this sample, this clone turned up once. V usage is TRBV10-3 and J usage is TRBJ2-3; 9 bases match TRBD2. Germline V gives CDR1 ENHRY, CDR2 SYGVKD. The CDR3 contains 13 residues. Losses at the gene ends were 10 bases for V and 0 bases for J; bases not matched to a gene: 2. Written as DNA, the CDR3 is TGTGCCACACTAGCGGGCAGCACAGATACGCAGTATTTT. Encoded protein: CATLAGSTDTQYF.

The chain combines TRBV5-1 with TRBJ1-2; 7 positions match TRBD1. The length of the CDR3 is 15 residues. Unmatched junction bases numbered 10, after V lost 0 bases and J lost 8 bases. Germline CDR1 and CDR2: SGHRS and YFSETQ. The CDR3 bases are TGCGCCAGCAGCTTGGTGGCAGGGGGAGTGGAGGGCTACACCTTC. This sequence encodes CASSLVAGGVEGYTF.